This record looks at one T cell receptor beta chain sequence and its context. Its antigen is not identified. The data are from a study of T-cell memory formation after mild COVID-19. Whole-study findings and limits: Clones contracting day 15 to 85 were balanced CD4/CD8; later expanders leaned CD4+.

TCRdb reprocessed the 5' RACE reads with MiXCR, giving one entry per CDR3 protein. The sample yields under 400,000 distinct CDR3 sequences, 25% to 30% seen once. The CDR3 runs to 13 residues. The V and J ends lost 5 bases and 6 bases respectively, with 12 bases between them. Germline loops: CDR1 SGHDN, CDR2 FVKESK. The J gene is TRBJ2-3, the V gene TRBV14, with D uncertain. The sample consisted of PBMCs or a T cell subset sorted from them (not recorded which). This receptor was identified in an adult woman who had mild COVID-19 (a few samples of this study predate the infection). Cell type and time point are not known. CDR3 protein: CASSRKVADTQYF. The CDR3 DNA reads as TGTGCCAGCAGCAGGAAGGTGGCGGATACGCAGTATTTT. Drawing the rest from reference TRBV14 and TRBJ2-3, the complete variable domain is EAGVTQFPSHSVIEKGQTVTLRCDPISGHDNLYWYRRVMGKEIKFLLHFVKESKQDESGMPNNRFLAERTGGTYSTLKVQPAELEDSGVYFCASSRKVADTQYFGPGTRLTVL.